The 22 T cell receptor beta chains listed next were all sequenced from one sample in a study of T cell repertoires in cytomegalovirus infection (dated by TCRdb to the late 2010s). The sample's treatment or condition, from its label and the paper: in vitro stimulation with specific CMV peptide epitopes to enrich CMV-specific T cells. TCRdb records Illumina HiSeq 1500 as the sequencer. TCRdb reprocessed the public reads (quality trimming at Q25 with fastp, clone calling with MiXCR) and kept in-frame beta chains. Here each entry gathers all rows of one CDR3 protein and keeps the most common genes and DNA. The sample table lists 750,000 to 950,000 distinct CDR3 sequences, about 29% of them with a count of one. The biggest ten clones account for approximately 14% of the sample. Their recognized antigens are unknown. The starting material was cultured CD8+ T cells from PBMCs, obtained from culture after CMV antigen stimulation. The source is a human donor in good health (CMV status not recorded). Some clones in this sample may be carry-over from other donors' samples.

The table lists this clonotype with many counts. This chain links TRBV7-2 with TRBJ2-6; 8 nucleotides agree with TRBD1. V was pared by 5 bases and J by 3 bases, with 9 bases of the junction left unmatched. CDR1 and CDR2 from the germline V gene are SGHTA and FQGNSA. CDR3 length: 17 residues. The CDR3: CASSPGAGGFGANVLTF. CDR3 nucleotides: TGTGCCAGCAGCCCCGGGGCAGGGGGCTTTGGGGCCAACGTCCTGACTTTC.

This clonotype showed up just a few times. The chain joins TRBV27 to TRBJ2-1; TRBD1 aligns across 11 bases. CDR3 length: 15 amino acids. The V segment lost 9 bases and the J segment 4 bases; nucleotides outside the gene matches: 8. CDR1 is MNHEY, CDR2 SMNVEV, per germline (reference sequence). CDR3 nucleotide sequence: TGTGCCAGTAGGTGGGGGACAGGGGGATACAATGAGCAGTTCTTC. Its translation: CASRWGTGGYNEQFF.

This clonotype was observed a handful of times. The chain uses TRBV4-1 and TRBJ2-2, with 9 bases lining up with TRBD2. Per germline, CDR1 MGHRA and CDR2 YSYEKL. V lost 0 bases, J lost 2 bases, and 4 bases stayed unmatched. The CDR3 extends over 17 amino acids. This CDR3 reads CASSQDLAGPNTGELFF. The CDR3 DNA follows: TGCGCCAGCAGCCAAGACCTAGCGGGGCCTAACACCGGGGAGCTGTTTTTT.

This chain links TRBV6-5 with TRBJ2-5; D is unclear. The CDR3 spans 17 residues. Per germline, CDR1 MNHEY and CDR2 SVGAGI. Trimming shortened V by 3 bases and J by 2 bases, and 19 bases separated the two germline ends. In nucleotides, the CDR3 is TGTGCCAGCAGTTATCGGCCCACCCCGACTCCTCAAGAGACCCAGTACTTC. It yields the protein CASSYRPTPTPQETQYF.

This clonotype was seen only a few times. V and J are TRBV19 and TRBJ1-1; D is uncertain. This CDR3 contains 14 residues. Germline V gene lookup returns CDR1 LNHDA and CDR2 SQIVND (reference sequence). V gave up 6 bases and J gave up 3 bases, with 14 bases separating them. The CDR3 loop is CASRRDLQDTEAFF. DNA for the CDR3: TGTGCCAGTAGACGAGACCTTCAGGACACTGAAGCTTTCTTT. Filled out from reference TRBV19 and TRBJ1-1, the complete variable domain reads DGGITQSPKYLFRKEGQNVTLSCEQNLNHDAMYWYRQDPGQGLRLIYYSQIVNDFQKGDIAEGYSVSREKKESFPLTVTSAQKNPTAFYLCASRRDLQDTEAFFGQGTRLTVV.

The rearrangement links TRBV2 to TRBJ2-1, with D perhaps assigned TRBD1 or TRBD2 (6 bases each). V was cut by 11 bases and J by 6 bases, with 11 bases left in between. Per germline, CDR1 SNHLY and CDR2 FYNNEI. This CDR3 region has 11 residues. CDR3 loop: CAQEGGNEQFF. CDR3 DNA: TGTGCCCAGGAGGGGGGCAATGAGCAGTTCTTC.

This clonotype was counted a few times. The chain employs TRBV6-2 or TRBV6-3 and TRBJ2-1; D gene ambiguous. This CDR3 is 11 amino acids long. The germline V and J ends were trimmed by 6 bases and 9 bases, with 9 bases remaining between them. The germline V gene encodes CDR1 MNHEY and CDR2 SVGEGT. The CDR3 loop is CASSSPPEQFF. CDR3 bases: TGTGCCAGCAGCTCCCCCCCTGAGCAGTTCTTC.

This chain links TRBV7-9 with TRBJ2-1; a possible D gene is TRBD2 (5 bases). Germline-derived CDR1 and CDR2 are SEHNR and FQNEAQ (reference sequence). The ends were cut back, 7 bases at V and 3 bases at J, with 16 bases in the middle. This CDR3 region has 15 residues. For the CDR3, the DNA is TGTGCCAGCATCACACCAGGAGGCAGCTACAATGAGCAGTTCTTC. Translating gives CASITPGGSYNEQFF.

The rearrangement joins TRBV28 to TRBJ1-1, with TRBD1 identical over 10 bases. J lost 4 bases, V lost 6 bases, and 17 bases had no gene match. This CDR3 contains 18 residues. CDR1 and CDR2 (germline): MDHEN, SYDVKM. DNA of the CDR3: TGTGCCAGCAGGAGACCCTCGACAGGGGGCATCCGGAGCACTGAAGCTTTCTTT. It yields the protein CASRRPSTGGIRSTEAFF.

The rearrangement joins TRBV20-1 to TRBJ2-5, with a possible D match to TRBD2 (6 bases). CDR1 is DFQATT, CDR2 SNEGSKA, per germline (reference sequence). Trimming shortened V by 7 bases and J by 5 bases, and 23 bases separated the two germline ends. The CDR3 has 15 residues. This CDR3 is CSGTPSGESRETQYF. The CDR3 DNA sequence: TGCAGTGGTACCCCCTCGGGAGAATCACGGGAGACCCAGTACTTC.

A remark on this clonotype: Since a much larger clone is just one base distant, this may be a read error. The CDR3 DNA sequence: TGTGCCAGCAGCTTAGCGCTATGGGGACGGCACAATGAGCAGTTCTTC. Its protein is CASSLALWGRHNEQFF. V usage is TRBV7-2 and J usage is TRBJ2-1; D might be TRBD1 or TRBD2, each matching 5 bases. In germline, CDR1 is SGHTA, CDR2 FQGNSA. The V gene lost 0 bases and the J gene lost 5 bases, with 14 bases spanning the gap. The CDR3 totals 16 residues. Variable domain in full (rest from reference TRBV7-2 and TRBJ2-1): GAGVSQSPSNKVTEKGKDVELRCDPISGHTALYWYRQSLGQGLEFLIYFQGNSAPDKSGLPSDRFSAERTGGSVSTLTIQRTQQEDSAVYLCASSLALWGRHNEQFFGPGTRLTVL.

The chain uses TRBV9 and TRBJ2-2; D might be TRBD1 (6 bases). The CDR3 is 13 amino acids. Trimming left V 0 bases short and J 6 bases short, with 6 bases between. Germline V gene lookup returns CDR1 SGDLS and CDR2 YYNGEE. The DNA of the CDR3 is TGTGCCAGCAGCGTAGAGGGGGCCGGGGAGCTGTTTTTT. This translates into CASSVEGAGELFF.

The V and J genes are TRBV27 and TRBJ2-6; 12 positions match TRBD1. Per the germline V gene, CDR1 is MNHEY and CDR2 is SMNVEV (reference sequence). Trimming at V came to 7 bases and at J to 0 bases, leaving 10 bases not matched to a gene. The CDR3 spans 19 residues. For the CDR3, the DNA is TGTGCCAGCACCTTTTTAGGGACAGGGGGCAACTCTGGGGCCAACGTCCTGACTTTC. Amino acid sequence: CASTFLGTGGNSGANVLTF.

This clonotype was seen a few times. This chain connects TRBV9 to TRBJ2-1; 7 nucleotides match TRBD1. J lost 2 bases, V lost 2 bases, and 7 bases had no gene match. The V gene's germline CDR1 is SGDLS and CDR2 YYNGEE. This CDR3 spans 16 amino acids. In DNA form, the CDR3 reads TGTGCCAGCAGCGTCGACTGGACAGGTACCTACAATGAGCAGTTCTTC. Translating gives CASSVDWTGTYNEQFF. Based on the CDR3 plus reference TRBV9 and TRBJ2-1, the full variable domain is DSGVTQTPKHLITATGQRVTLRCSPRSGDLSVYWYQQSLDQGLQFLIQYYNGEERAKGNILERFSAQQFPDLHSELNLSSLELGDSALYFCASSVDWTGTYNEQFFGPGTRLTVL.

This rearrangement joins TRBV20-1 to TRBJ2-1; D remains ambiguous. CDR1 and CDR2 (germline): DFQATT, SNEGSKA (reference sequence). The V end was cut by 1 base, the J end by 9 bases, with 7 bases between. The CDR3 length is 11 residues. The CDR3 DNA reads TGCAGTGCTAGAGTGGACCGTGAGCAGTTCTTC. Protein product: CSARVDREQFF.

The CDR3, as DNA: TGTGCCAGCAGTCCTGACTCCGGCCCCAATTCACCCCTCCACTTT. It specifies CASSPDSGPNSPLHF. The rearrangement uses TRBV9 and TRBJ1-6, with D unclear. CDR1 is SGDLS, CDR2 YYNGEE, per germline. The CDR3 totals 15 residues. Trimming pared 5 bases from V and 7 bases from J, leaving 16 bases between.

The table lists this clonotype with many counts. The chain recombines TRBV7-8 with TRBJ1-4; maybe TRBD1 (6 bases). The length of the CDR3 is 16 residues. CDR1 SGHVS and CDR2 FQNEAQ come from the germline V gene. Trimming stripped 5 bases from V and 6 bases from J, with 19 bases between. The CDR3 nucleotides read TGTGCCAGCAGCCTAGAGGGTAGTCGGACAGATGAAAAACTGTTTTTT. It is translated as CASSLEGSRTDEKLFF. The variable domain in full, with the rest retrieved from reference TRBV7-8 and TRBJ1-4, is GAGVSQSPRYKVAKRGQDVALRCDPISGHVSLFWYQQALGQGPEFLTYFQNEAQLDKSGLPSDRFFAERPEGSVSTLKIQRTQQEDSAVYLCASSLEGSRTDEKLFFGSGTQLSVL.

V usage is TRBV27 and J usage is TRBJ2-3; no clear D gene. V was shortened by 3 bases and J by 1 base, with 8 bases between the two germline ends. CDR1 and CDR2 from the germline V gene are MNHEY and SMNVEV (reference sequence). This CDR3 contains 14 residues. CDR3 DNA: TGTGCCAGCAGTTTGATCCAGGGCACAGATACGCAGTATTTT. It yields the protein CASSLIQGTDTQYF.

Here the CDR3 reads CASSSQGQSVTEAFF. As DNA, the CDR3 is TGTGCCAGCAGTTCACAGGGGCAATCGGTCACTGAAGCTTTCTTT. The rearrangement joins TRBV27 to TRBJ1-1, with TRBD1 identical over 7 bases. J gave up 4 bases and V 4 bases, and 9 bases lay outside the gene matches. The germline CDR1 and CDR2 sequences are MNHEY and SMNVEV (reference sequence). This CDR3 is 15 amino acids long.

The rearrangement joins TRBV27 to TRBJ2-1; 11 bases agree with TRBD2. The CDR3 consists of 17 residues. CDR1 is MNHEY, CDR2 SMNVEV, per germline (reference sequence). Trimming at V came to 4 bases and at J to 6 bases, leaving 11 bases not matched to a gene. CDR3 protein: CASSSLTSGGPRNEQFF. In DNA form, the CDR3 reads TGTGCCAGCAGTTCTTTAACTAGCGGGGGTCCCCGCAATGAGCAGTTCTTC.

This clonotype appeared once. This chain links TRBV6-4 with TRBJ1-2; D not resolved. Germline values: CDR1 MRHNA, CDR2 SNTAGT. The V end was cut by 2 bases, the J end by 4 bases, with 11 bases between. The CDR3 extends over 14 amino acids. The CDR3 nucleotides read TGTGCCAGCAGTGACGAAGGACGGTCCTATGGCTACACCTTC. This encodes CASSDEGRSYGYTF.

This clonotype was observed at least ten times. This rearrangement joins TRBV14 to TRBJ2-1; 12 bases line up with TRBD1. J lost 4 bases, V lost 1 base, and 2 bases had no gene match. The CDR3 is made up of 16 amino acids. Germline-derived CDR1 and CDR2 are SGHDN and FVKESK. CDR3 sequence reads: CASSQAGQGAYNEQFF. The CDR3 region has the DNA TGTGCCAGCAGCCAAGCGGGACAGGGGGCGTACAATGAGCAGTTCTTC.